Below are 3 T cell receptor beta chains sequenced from a single sample in a study of preoperative IRX-2 immunotherapy in early breast cancer. Profiled with immunoSEQ multiplex PCR; TCRdb holds only in-frame clones, not every one. The data contain approximately 44,000 clones, about 95% of them singletons. Treatment specified: preoperative locoregional IRX-2 cytokine immunotherapy. Sequencing was performed on tumor tissue, taken after IRX-2 immunotherapy. These receptor sequences come from a human donor with breast cancer.

This clone has only a few counts. Other DNA sequences in this specimen translate into the identical CDR3. The V and J genes are TRBV19 and TRBJ1-1; D is unclear. CDR3 length equals 13 residues. Per germline, CDR1 LNHDA and CDR2 SQIVND (reference sequence). The germline V and J ends were trimmed by 1 base and 0 bases, with 3 bases remaining between them. The CDR3 DNA reads TGTGCCAGTAGTATAGCGGTGAACACTGAAGCTTTCTTT. As protein: CASSIAVNTEAFF.

V is TRBV28 and J is TRBJ2-7; D call uncertain. V was shortened by 3 bases and J by 2 bases, with 5 bases between the two germline ends. The length of the CDR3 is 12 residues. Germline CDR1 reads MDHEN; CDR2 reads SYDVKM. The CDR3 loop is CASSLYPYEQYF. DNA for the CDR3: TGTGCCAGCAGTTTGTATCCCTACGAGCAGTACTTC.

This clone was seen only once. The chain couples TRBV11-3 to TRBJ2-1, with D possibly being TRBD1 (7 bases). Germline V CDR1 and CDR2: SGHNT, YENEEA. The CDR3 has 15 amino acids. The ends were cut back, 2 bases at V and 10 bases at J, with 18 bases in the middle. CDR3 sequence: CASSLMGGQVSEQFF. The CDR3 DNA follows: TGTGCCAGCAGCTTAATGGGAGGACAGGTCAGCGAGCAGTTCTTC.